One sample yielded the 28 T cell receptor beta chains listed below, sequenced in a study of early T cells in non-severe SARS-CoV-2 infection. Each CDR3 protein gets one entry after TCRdb re-called the 5' RACE reads with MiXCR. The sample records 57,000 or so distinct CDR3 sequences, around 5.6% being singletons. Input material: whole blood. The receptor source for this set is an adult who was a healthcare worker with PCR-confirmed SARS-CoV-2 infection or an uninfected control (not recorded which).

This clonotype occurred many times. The gene calls are TRBV10-3 and TRBJ1-2; D unclear. The CDR3 runs to 15 residues. Germline V gene sequence: CDR1 ENHRY, CDR2 SYGVKD. The germline V and J ends were trimmed by 0 bases and 7 bases, with 15 bases remaining between them. CDR3 in DNA: TGTGCCATCAGTGAGTCGACCGTTCCGGGAGGTGGCTACACCTTC. Translating it yields CAISESTVPGGGYTF.

This clonotype has more than one count but fewer than ten. The V gene is TRBV11-2, the J gene TRBJ2-7, with 8 positions matching TRBD2. CDR3 length: 15 residues. In germline, CDR1 is SGHAT, CDR2 FQNNGV. J lost 4 bases, V lost 4 bases, and 9 bases had no gene match. The DNA for the CDR3 is TGTGCCAGCAGCTCCGGAGTAGCGGGAAGTTACGAGCAGTACTTC. Translated, it gives CASSSGVAGSYEQYF.

Only a few counts were recorded for this clonotype. The CDR3 DNA follows: TGTGCCAGCAGTCAGCACAGGGGGCATGAAGCTTTCTTT. It is translated as CASSQHRGHEAFF. This chain joins TRBV7-3 and TRBJ1-1; 9 nucleotides match TRBD1. Trimming at V came to 6 bases and at J to 7 bases, leaving 6 bases not matched to a gene. Per the germline V gene, CDR1 is SGHTA and CDR2 is FQGTGA. The CDR3 covers 13 residues. Based on the CDR3 plus reference TRBV7-3 and TRBJ1-1, the full variable domain is GAGVSQTPSNKVTEKGKYVELRCDPISGHTALYWYRQSLGQGPEFLIYFQGTGAADDSGLPNDRFFAVRPEGSVSTLKIQRTERGDSAVYLCASSQHRGHEAFFGQGTRLTVV.

This clonotype was observed once. This chain links TRBV12-3 or TRBV12-4 with TRBJ2-3, with no clear D. There are 15 residues in the CDR3. V lost 6 bases and J 7 bases, leaving 20 bases between the germline ends. The CDR3 DNA reads as TGTGCCAGCAGCTCCGCCGAAGTATCACCCTATACGCAGTATTTT. Protein product: CASSSAEVSPYTQYF.

In this sample, this clonotype turned up many times. The J gene is TRBJ2-2, the V gene TRBV18; tentative D call: TRBD2 (6 bases). V was shortened by 3 bases and J by 4 bases, with 12 bases between the two germline ends. CDR3 length: 15 residues. Germline V lookup: CDR1 KGHSH, CDR2 LQKENI. This CDR3 reads CASSPRGIRTGELFF. Here the CDR3 DNA reads TGTGCCAGCTCACCGCGCGGGATTCGCACCGGGGAGCTGTTTTTT. Full variable domain (remainder filled in from reference TRBV18 and TRBJ2-2): NAGVMQNPRHLVRRRGQEARLRCSPMKGHSHVYWYRQLPEEGLKFMVYLQKENIIDESGMPKERFSAEFPKEGPSILRIQQVVRGDSAAYFCASSPRGIRTGELFFGEGSRLTVL.

This clonotype was detected ten times or more. The V gene is TRBV29-1, the J gene TRBJ2-7; D gene unclear. Per the germline V gene, CDR1 is SQVTM and CDR2 is ANQGSEA. V was cut by 6 bases and J by 2 bases, with 11 bases left in between. CDR3 length: 12 residues. The chain's CDR3 is CSVKSTAYEQYF. In nucleotides, the CDR3 is TGCAGCGTAAAGTCGACGGCCTACGAGCAGTACTTC.

This sequence joins TRBV5-1 and TRBJ2-7; D could derive from TRBD1 or TRBD2 (5 bases each). V shed 3 bases and J shed 5 bases, with 21 bases lying between them. In germline, CDR1 is SGHRS, CDR2 YFSETQ. The CDR3 covers 16 residues. CDR3 in DNA: TGCGCCAGCAGCTCTTGGCCGGGGCCGAAGCGACACGAGCAGTACTTC. Amino acids: CASSSWPGPKRHEQYF.

This clonotype was observed many times. The rearrangement joins TRBV29-1 to TRBJ2-7, with D perhaps TRBD2 (5 bases). Germline CDR1 SQVTM, CDR2 ANQGSEA. The CDR3 has 10 amino acids. Trimming stripped 6 bases from V and 6 bases from J, with 9 bases between. CDR3 loop: CSVKEGEQYF. Written as DNA, the CDR3 is TGCAGCGTAAAAGAGGGCGAGCAGTACTTC.

This clonotype came up many times. The rearrangement links TRBV7-2 to TRBJ2-7; D gene unclear. The ends were cut back, 5 bases at V and 1 base at J, with 9 bases in the middle. The germline V gene encodes CDR1 SGHTA and CDR2 FQGNSA. The CDR3 is 13 residues long. The CDR3 coding sequence is TGTGCCAGCAGCCCGGCGGTATCCTACGAGCAGTACTTC. Protein: CASSPAVSYEQYF.

This clonotype was observed at least ten times. J is TRBJ2-7 and V is TRBV10-3, with D perhaps matching TRBD1 (5 bases). V was shortened by 4 bases and J by 10 bases, with 11 bases between the two germline ends. Germline lookup yields CDR1 ENHRY and CDR2 SYGVKD. The CDR3 is 11 amino acids. CDR3 nucleotide sequence: TGTGCCATCAGTGTAGGGGTTGGCCAGTACTTC. Its protein is CAISVGVGQYF.

The chain combines TRBV7-9 with TRBJ2-4, with TRBD1 matching 9 bases. Trimming removed 8 bases from V and 4 bases from J; junction bases left unmatched: 9. CDR3 size: 15 residues. The V gene's germline CDR1 is SEHNR and CDR2 FQNEAQ (reference sequence). The CDR3 DNA follows: TGTGCCAGCGGGAAGGGGACAGGGTGGAAAAACATTCAGTACTTC. Translating gives CASGKGTGWKNIQYF.

This clonotype was seen at least ten times. Compared with germline, one end of the junction differs, possibly owing to a read error. V gene TRBV7-7 combines with J gene TRBJ2-2; 8 bases align to TRBD1. The CDR3 spans 17 residues. Germline-derived CDR1 and CDR2 are SSHAT and FNYEAQ (reference sequence). The CDR3 region is CASSLSRRTGSTGELFF. CDR3 in DNA: TGTGCTAGCAGCTTGTCTCGGAGGACAGGGTCAACCGGGGAGCTGTTTTTT.

This clonotype was found many times. The rearrangement links TRBV27 to TRBJ2-6; D ambiguous. The CDR3 totals 11 residues. V gave up 8 bases and J gave up 1 base, with 0 bases separating them. The V gene's germline CDR1 is MNHEY and CDR2 SMNVEV (reference sequence). The CDR3 nucleotides are TGTGCCAGCTCTGGGGCCAACGTCCTGACTTTC. It codes for CASSGANVLTF.

This clonotype was counted ten times or more. The chain joins TRBV6-4 to TRBJ1-2, with 9 bases lining up with TRBD1. V lost 4 bases to trimming and J lost 8 bases; unmatched junction nucleotides: 8. CDR3 length: 14 amino acids. Per the germline V gene, CDR1 is MRHNA and CDR2 is SNTAGT. CDR3 bases: TGTGCCAGCAGTGTCGGGACAGGGTACAACGGCTACACCTTC. It encodes CASSVGTGYNGYTF.

This clonotype was picked up many times. The chain is built from TRBV7-6 and TRBJ1-1; D gene unclear. There are 13 residues in the CDR3. The germline V gene has CDR1 SGHVS and CDR2 FNYEAQ. Trimming removed 2 bases from V and 1 base from J, with 5 bases in between. The CDR3 DNA reads as TGTGCCAGCAGCTTAAGCTGGAACACTGAAGCTTTCTTT. This translates into CASSLSWNTEAFF.

This clonotype was seen more than once but under ten times. The J gene is TRBJ2-5, the V gene TRBV5-1, with D possibly matching TRBD1 (6 bases). V shed 4 bases and J shed 0 bases, with 16 bases lying between them. The length of the CDR3 is 16 residues. The germline gives CDR1 SGHRS, CDR2 YFSETQ. The CDR3 DNA reads as TGCGCCAGCAGCGACAGAGGCCAGGGGTACCAAGAGACCCAGTACTTC. It is translated as CASSDRGQGYQETQYF.

The chain recombines TRBV19 with TRBJ1-5; 9 bases agree with TRBD1. Germline CDR1 reads LNHDA; CDR2 reads SQIVND (reference sequence). CDR3 length: 14 residues. Germline trimming cut 8 bases from V and 3 bases from J; bases unmatched to any gene: 5. CDR3 sequence reads: CASGRDRDNQPQHF. The DNA of the CDR3 is TGTGCCAGTGGCCGGGACAGGGACAATCAGCCCCAGCATTTT.

This clonotype was found many times. The CDR3 loop reads CASSAQGPGAFF. For the CDR3, the DNA is TGTGCCAGCAGCGCGCAGGGGCCGGGGGCTTTCTTT. V and J are TRBV11-2 and TRBJ1-1; possibly TRBD1 for D (6 bases). There are 12 residues in the CDR3. V dropped 5 bases and J dropped 11 bases, with 15 bases sitting between them. The germline V gene has CDR1 SGHAT and CDR2 FQNNGV.

The V call is TRBV5-5, the J call TRBJ2-1, with D possibly called TRBD1 or TRBD2 (6 bases each). CDR1 and CDR2 (germline): SGHKS, YYEKEE (reference sequence). Trimming took off 4 bases at V and 9 bases at J, with 14 bases between the two ends. The CDR3 runs to 13 residues. The CDR3 DNA reads TGTGCCAGCAGCCTACGGGGGCCGAGTGAGCAGTTCTTC. Protein: CASSLRGPSEQFF.

There are many counts of this clonotype. This chain connects TRBV19 to TRBJ2-4, with D possibly TRBD2 on 5 matching bases. CDR3 length: 14 amino acids. CDR1 is LNHDA, CDR2 SQIVND, per germline (reference sequence). The CDR3 DNA follows: TGTGCGACGTGGGAGCCTGGGGCCAAAAACATTCAGTACTTC. Amino acids: CATWEPGAKNIQYF.

This chain connects TRBV12-2 to TRBJ2-7; the table's TRBD2 call for D was not verified on the DNA. TRBV12-2 is termed a pseudogene. The length of the CDR3 is 16 residues. The CDR3: CASRLGPQRGCTIEYF. DNA for the CDR3: TGTGCAAGTCGCTTAGGCCCTCAAAGGGGTTGTACGATTGAGTACTTC.

About this clonotype itself: A much larger clone differs by one base, so this may be a read error. The chain joins TRBV15 to TRBJ2-1; D may be TRBD1 (6 bases). Germline V gene lookup returns CDR1 LNHNV and CDR2 YYDKDF (reference sequence). The CDR3 has 14 residues. The germline V and J ends were trimmed by 0 bases and 15 bases, with 18 bases remaining between them. The CDR3 sequence is CATSRDSLGAEGFF. As DNA, the CDR3 is TGTGCCACCAGCAGAGATAGTTTGGGGGCAGAGGGGTTCTTC.

This clonotype was found many times. The genes are TRBV2 and TRBJ1-5, with TRBD1 identical over 10 bases. The CDR3 length is 13 residues. CDR1 SNHLY and CDR2 FYNNEI come from the germline V gene. The junction had 3 bases not matched to a gene; V was cut back by 6 bases and J by 7 bases. CDR3 bases: TGTGCCAGCAGGGACAGGGGGGAGCAGCCCCAGCATTTT. Translation gives CASRDRGEQPQHF. Supplemented by reference TRBV2 and TRBJ1-5, the full variable domain reads EPEVTQTPSHQVTQMGQEVILRCVPISNHLYFYWYRQILGQKVEFLVSFYNNEISEKSEIFDDQFSVERPDGSNFTLKIRSTKLEDSAMYFCASRDRGEQPQHFGDGTRLSIL.

The rearrangement joins TRBV12-3 or TRBV12-4 to TRBJ2-1; D call uncertain. Trimming shortened V by 7 bases and J by 0 bases, and 19 bases separated the two germline ends. This CDR3 has 17 amino acids. The CDR3 spells CASTYIEELSSYNEQFF. The DNA of the CDR3 is TGTGCCAGCACCTACATAGAGGAGTTAAGCTCCTACAATGAGCAGTTCTTC.

This clonotype has at least ten counts. V usage is TRBV7-9 and J usage is TRBJ2-7; D remains unclear. Germline lookup yields CDR1 SEHNR and CDR2 FQNEAQ (reference sequence). V gave up 1 base and J gave up 7 bases, with 5 bases separating them. This CDR3 is built from 11 residues. This chain's CDR3 is CASSLGEEQYF. CDR3 nucleotide sequence: TGTGCCAGCAGCTTAGGTGAGGAGCAGTACTTC.

This clonotype was detected many times. CDR3 sequence (DNA): TGTGCCAGCAGCCGGGGGACTGCTCAGAGCTCCTACAATGAGCAGTTCTTC. Translation gives CASSRGTAQSSYNEQFF. The chain couples TRBV7-9 to TRBJ2-1; D may be TRBD2 (6 bases). The CDR3 contains 17 residues. Germline CDR1 reads SEHNR; CDR2 reads FQNEAQ (reference sequence). V was clipped by 5 bases and J by 0 bases, with 17 bases between them.

This clonotype was counted at least ten times. This chain uses TRBV7-2 with TRBJ2-4, with D uncertain. Trimming stripped 5 bases from V and 0 bases from J, with 11 bases between. The germline CDR1 and CDR2 sequences are SGHTA and FQGNSA. The CDR3 is made up of 15 amino acids. CDR3 region: CASSHMELAKNIQYF. CDR3 in DNA: TGTGCCAGCAGCCATATGGAGCTAGCCAAAAACATTCAGTACTTC.

This clonotype was picked up a small number of times. The rearrangement uses TRBV4-3 and TRBJ2-7; unclear D gene. The CDR3 has 15 residues. The germline V gene has CDR1 LGHNA and CDR2 YSLEER. V was shortened by 2 bases and J by 4 bases, with 15 bases between the two germline ends. The CDR3 here is CASSQQLATPYEQYF. In nucleotides, the CDR3 is TGCGCCAGCAGCCAACAGCTTGCGACCCCATACGAGCAGTACTTC.